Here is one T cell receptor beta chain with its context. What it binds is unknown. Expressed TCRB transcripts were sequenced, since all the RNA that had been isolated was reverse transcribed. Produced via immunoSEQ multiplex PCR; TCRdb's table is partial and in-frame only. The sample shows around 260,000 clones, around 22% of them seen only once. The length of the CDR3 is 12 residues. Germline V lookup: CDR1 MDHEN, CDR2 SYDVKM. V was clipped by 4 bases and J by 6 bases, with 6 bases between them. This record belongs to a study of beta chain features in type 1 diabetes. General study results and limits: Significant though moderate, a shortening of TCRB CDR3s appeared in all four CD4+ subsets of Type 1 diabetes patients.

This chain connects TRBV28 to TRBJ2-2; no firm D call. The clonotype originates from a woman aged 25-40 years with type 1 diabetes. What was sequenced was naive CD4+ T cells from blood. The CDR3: CASSSWPGELFF. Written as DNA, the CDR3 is TGTGCCAGCAGTTCGTGGCCCGGGGAGCTGTTTTTT. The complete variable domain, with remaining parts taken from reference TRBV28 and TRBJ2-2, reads DVKVTQSSRYLVKRTGEKVFLECVQDMDHENMFWYRQDPGLGLRLIYFSYDVKMKEKGDIPEGYSVSREKKERFSLILESASTNQTSMYLCASSSWPGELFFGEGSRLTVL.